This T cell receptor (beta chain) was documented in a study of blood T cell repertoires in COVID-19. Assay used: immunoSEQ multiplex PCR; TCRdb lists only in-frame clones, some missing. This sample has 150,000 or so clones, with 79% found just once. The CDR3 runs to 16 residues. This chain uses TRBV21-1 with TRBJ2-7; no check of the table's D call, TRBD1, against the DNA was made. TRBV21-1 corresponds to a pseudogene. The receptor's source is a woman in her fifties or sixties with COVID-19, enrolled during active disease. What was sequenced was peripheral blood. CDR3 DNA sequence: TGTGCCAGCAGCAGGAGAGACAGGGCGTACTCCTACGAGCAGTACGTC. Translating gives CASSRRDRAYSYEQYV.